These T cell receptor beta chains were read from a single sample in a study of cytomegalovirus exposure and HLA in healthy donors. Profiling relied on immunoSEQ multiplex PCR, and the TCRdb table lists in-frame clones only, not all of them. The profile shows approximately 210,000 clones, about 84% of them singletons. Sequencing was carried out using PBMCs. These receptors all stem from a woman between 18 and 29 years old in good health and CMV-seronegative. Both conserved end residues are part of each CDR3. D genes are given only for firm matches. A row's size may be missing; if present it is once, few, many or a size class.

clone size	CDR3 length	D gene	V gene	J gene	CDR3 protein	CDR3 DNA
once	12	-	TRBV29-1	TRBJ1-1	CSVKGQVTEAFF	TGCAGCGTTAAGGGGCAAGTCACTGAAGCTTTCTTT
-	17	-	TRBV4-2	TRBJ2-3	CASSQEGARSSTDTQYF	TGTGCCAGCAGCCAAGAGGGGGCTAGATCTAGCACAGATACGCAGTATTTT
-	15	-	TRBV5-1	TRBJ2-3	CASSPQLMATDTQYF	TGCGCCAGCAGCCCCCAATTGATGGCCACAGATACGCAGTATTTT
-	14	-	TRBV15	TRBJ1-5	CATNTGNSNQPQHF	TGTGCCACAAACACGGGTAATAGCAATCAGCCCCAGCATTTT
-	16	TRBD2	TRBV5-6	TRBJ2-1	CASSLATSGAYNEQFF	TGTGCCAGCAGCCTGGCGACTAGCGGGGCCTACAATGAGCAGTTCTTC
-	13	-	TRBV29-1	TRBJ1-4	CSAGGESMEKLFF	TGCAGCGCTGGCGGGGAAAGCATGGAAAAACTGTTTTTT
few	15	-	TRBV5-1	TRBJ2-7	CASSFDGASSYEQYF	TGCGCCAGCAGCTTCGATGGAGCCAGCTCCTACGAGCAGTACTTC
once	16	TRBD1	TRBV27	TRBJ2-1	CASSFVQGASYNEQFF	TGTGCCAGCAGTTTTGTGCAGGGGGCCTCCTACAATGAGCAGTTCTTC
few	14	TRBD2	TRBV5-1	TRBJ2-1	CASSSGLANNEQFF	TGCGCCAGCAGCTCGGGACTAGCGAACAATGAGCAGTTCTTC
-	10	-	TRBV20-1	TRBJ1-2	CSASGYGYTF	TGCAGTGCTTCGGGATATGGCTACACCTTC
-	16	TRBD2	TRBV5-1	TRBJ2-7	CASSSSGIAGTYEQYF	TGCGCCAGCAGCTCATCCGGGATAGCGGGAACCTACGAGCAGTACTTC
-	14	TRBD2	TRBV5-6	TRBJ2-1	CASLRLANPPEQFF	TGTGCCAGCCTGAGACTAGCGAACCCACCTGAGCAGTTCTTC
-	14	TRBD2	TRBV7-6	TRBJ2-7	CASSLLTSVGEQYF	TGTGCCAGCAGCTTACTGACTAGCGTGGGGGAGCAGTACTTC